This T cell receptor beta chain comes out of a study of shared clonotypes between healthy human individuals. Clones were sequenced by immunoSEQ multiplex PCR, and TCRdb holds only the in-frame ones, with some missing. Counted here are over 850,000 clones, 78% occurring once; the ten biggest clones make up under 0.65%. Donors included only healthy HIV-negative adults lacking recent acute infections or vaccinations. Per germline, CDR1 PRHDT and CDR2 FYEKMQ (reference sequence). CDR3 size: 15 residues. Losses at the gene ends were 1 base for V and 2 bases for J; bases not matched to a gene: 4. The chain carries TRBV13 and TRBJ2-7; 8 bases align to TRBD1. The clonotype originates from a man aged 18 to 29 in good health. Some clones in this sample may be carry-over from other donors' samples. Sequencing was carried out using memory CD4+ T cells from PBMCs. Subset of the sample: CD45RA-negative fraction. CDR3 bases: TGTGCCAGCAGCTTAGTGGGACAGGTCCCCTACGAGCAGTACTTC. Its protein product is CASSLVGQVPYEQYF.